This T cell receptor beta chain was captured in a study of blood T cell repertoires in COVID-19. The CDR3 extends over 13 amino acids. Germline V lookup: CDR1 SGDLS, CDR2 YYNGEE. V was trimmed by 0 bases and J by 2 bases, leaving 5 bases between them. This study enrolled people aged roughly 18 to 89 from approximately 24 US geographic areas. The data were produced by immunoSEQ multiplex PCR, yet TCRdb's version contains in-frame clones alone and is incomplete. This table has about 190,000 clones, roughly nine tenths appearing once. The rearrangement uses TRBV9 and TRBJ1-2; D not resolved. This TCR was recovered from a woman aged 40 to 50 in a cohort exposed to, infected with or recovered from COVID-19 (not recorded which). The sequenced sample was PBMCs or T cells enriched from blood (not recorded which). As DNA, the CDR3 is TGTGCCAGCAGCGTAGATCAGAACTATGGCTACACCTTC. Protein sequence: CASSVDQNYGYTF.